Listed below are T cell receptor beta chains from one sample, sequenced in a study of cytomegalovirus exposure and HLA in healthy donors. The data were produced by immunoSEQ multiplex PCR, yet TCRdb's version contains in-frame clones alone and is incomplete. The table includes roughly 200,000 clones, around four fifths detected once. Sample: PBMCs. These receptors came from a woman aged 55-69 years in good health and CMV-seropositive. Both conserved end residues are trimmed from each CDR3.

12	TRBJ2-7	TRBV5-1	ASSLGQGNNEQY
14	TRBJ2-6	TRBV29-1	SVFRDTDSGANGLT
13	TRBJ2-1	TRBV27	ASSLSGLRVREQF
13	-	TRBV5-4	ASTVGGGGAYEQY
12	TRBJ1-1	TRBV2	ASSEGRGNTEAF
12	TRBJ2-1	TRBV7-7	ASSLGLSYNEQF
13	TRBJ2-1	TRBV7-9	ASSSAGGPRNEQF
14	TRBJ2-2	TRBV7-9	ATLPGGATNTGELF
11	TRBJ2-7	TRBV18	ASSGQGLYEQY
14	TRBJ2-7	TRBV21-1	ASSKVASGAWEEQY
11	TRBJ1-2	TRBV10-3	AISDRSFYGYT
15	TRBJ1-5	TRBV28	ASSLSGTGVSRKPQH
13	TRBJ2-7	TRBV10-3	AISDRDRSSYEQY